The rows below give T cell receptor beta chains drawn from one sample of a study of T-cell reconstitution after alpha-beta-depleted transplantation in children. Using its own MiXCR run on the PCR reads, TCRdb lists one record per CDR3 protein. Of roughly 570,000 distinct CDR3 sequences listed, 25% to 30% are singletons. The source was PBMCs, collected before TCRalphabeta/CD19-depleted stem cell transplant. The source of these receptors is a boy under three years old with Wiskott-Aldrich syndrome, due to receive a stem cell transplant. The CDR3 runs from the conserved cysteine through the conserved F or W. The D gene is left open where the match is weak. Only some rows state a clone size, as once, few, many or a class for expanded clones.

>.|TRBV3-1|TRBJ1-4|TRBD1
CASSQTDRGWGKLFF
TGTGCCAGCAGCCAAACCGACAGGGGTTGGGGGAAACTGTTTTTT
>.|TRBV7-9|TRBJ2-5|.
CASSYKPPGYQETQYF
TGTGCCAGCAGCTACAAGCCCCCGGGGTACCAAGAGACCCAGTACTTC
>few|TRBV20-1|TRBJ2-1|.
CSVGEITYNEQFF
TGCAGTGTTGGGGAAATCACCTACAATGAGCAGTTCTTC
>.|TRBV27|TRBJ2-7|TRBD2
CASSQPPGLAAYEQYF
TGTGCCAGCAGTCAACCTCCGGGACTAGCGGCCTACGAGCAGTACTTC
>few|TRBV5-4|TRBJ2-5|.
CASSLYGQQETQYF
TGTGCCAGCAGCTTGTACGGGCAACAAGAGACCCAGTACTTC
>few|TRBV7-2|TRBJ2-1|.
CASSLDKSSYNEQFF
TGTGCCAGCAGCTTAGACAAGAGCTCCTACAATGAGCAGTTCTTC
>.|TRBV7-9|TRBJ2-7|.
CASSQGPDYEQYF
TGTGCCAGCAGCCAGGGACCGGACTACGAGCAGTACTTC
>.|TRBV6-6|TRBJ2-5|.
CASRIKQETQYF
TGTGCCAGCAGGATCAAGCAAGAGACCCAGTACTTC
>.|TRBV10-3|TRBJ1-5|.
CASTRFENQPQHF
TGTGCCTCCACGAGGTTTGAGAACCAGCCCCAGCATTTT
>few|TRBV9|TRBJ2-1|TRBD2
CASSVALGSGAYNEQFF
TGTGCCAGCAGCGTAGCGCTCGGGAGCGGGGCCTACAATGAGCAGTTCTTC
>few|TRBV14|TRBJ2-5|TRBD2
CASSQGGRTQETQYF
TGTGCCAGCAGCCAAGGCGGGAGGACCCAAGAGACCCAGTACTTC
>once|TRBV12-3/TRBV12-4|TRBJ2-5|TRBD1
CASSRTPGQGISEETQYF
TGTGCCAGCAGTCGCACACCGGGACAGGGGATATCAGAGGAGACCCAGTACTTC
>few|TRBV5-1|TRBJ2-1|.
CASSLAAGTLNEQFF
TGCGCCAGCAGCTTGGCGGCGGGAACCCTAAATGAGCAGTTCTTC
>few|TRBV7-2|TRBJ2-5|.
CASSLAPGLSQETQYF
TGTGCCAGCAGCTTAGCACCGGGACTCTCCCAAGAGACCCAGTACTTC
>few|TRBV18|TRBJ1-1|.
CASSRRTEAFF
TGTGCCAGCTCGCGGAGGACTGAAGCTTTCTTT
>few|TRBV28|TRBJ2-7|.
CASSSPLASSLYEQYF
TGTGCCAGCAGTTCTCCATTAGCGAGTTCCTTATACGAGCAGTACTTC
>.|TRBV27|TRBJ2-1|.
CASSLYPGSGDEQFF
TGTGCCAGCAGTTTATACCCGGGATCCGGCGATGAGCAGTTCTTC
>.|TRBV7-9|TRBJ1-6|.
CASSFSQGNSPLHF
TGTGCCAGCAGCTTCTCTCAGGGCAATTCACCCCTCCACTTT
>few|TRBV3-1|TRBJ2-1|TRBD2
CASSRAGGLSNEQFF
TGTGCCAGCAGCCGGGCGGGAGGCTTGAGCAATGAGCAGTTCTTC
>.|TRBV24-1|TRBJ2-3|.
CATSDLRDTLQYF
TGTGCCACCAGTGATTTGCGTGACACACTCCAGTATTTT
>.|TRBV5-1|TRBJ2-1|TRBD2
CASEPGLAGGPEYNEQFF
TGCGCCAGCGAACCGGGACTAGCGGGAGGGCCGGAATACAATGAGCAGTTCTTC
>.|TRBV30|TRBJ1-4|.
CAWSVRTTNEKLFF
TGTGCCTGGAGTGTACGCACAACTAATGAAAAACTGTTTTTT
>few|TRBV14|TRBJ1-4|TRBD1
CASSQGQSANEKLFF
TGTGCCAGCAGCCAGGGACAGTCCGCTAATGAAAAACTGTTTTTT
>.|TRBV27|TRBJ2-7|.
CASSLMRRRVYEQYF
TGTGCCAGCAGTTTAATGCGACGACGGGTCTACGAGCAGTACTTC
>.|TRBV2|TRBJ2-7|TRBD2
CASSDPRREGEEQYF
TGTGCCAGCAGTGACCCTCGGCGGGAGGGAGAAGAGCAGTACTTC
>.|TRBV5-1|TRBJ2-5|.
CASSLEFAGLGETQYF
TGCGCCAGCAGCTTGGAGTTCGCCGGACTCGGGGAGACCCAGTACTTC
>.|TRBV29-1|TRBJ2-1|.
CSVPGRASYNEQFF
TGCAGCGTTCCCGGGAGAGCCTCCTACAATGAGCAGTTCTTC
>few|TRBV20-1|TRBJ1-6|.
CSASPEGRAYSPLHF
TGCAGTGCAAGCCCCGAGGGCAGGGCTTATTCACCCCTCCACTTT
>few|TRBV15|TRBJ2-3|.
CATSRARLESTDTQYF
TGTGCCACCAGCAGAGCCAGACTAGAGAGCACAGATACGCAGTATTTT
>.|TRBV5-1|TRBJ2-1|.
CASSLRGGQWGSYNEQFF
TGCGCCAGCAGTCTGCGTGGCGGTCAATGGGGCTCCTACAATGAGCAGTTCTTC
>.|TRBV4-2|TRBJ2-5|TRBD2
CASSQADTGLAGETQNF
TGTGCCAGCAGCCAGGCAGACACGGGACTAGCGGGAGAGACCCAGAACTTC
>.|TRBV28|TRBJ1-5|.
CASSSPENSNQPQHF
TGTGCCAGCAGTTCCCCCGAGAATAGCAATCAGCCCCAGCATTTT
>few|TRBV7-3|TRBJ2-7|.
CASSPTVHHEQYF
TGTGCCAGCAGCCCGACAGTACACCACGAGCAGTACTTC
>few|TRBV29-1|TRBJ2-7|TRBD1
CSVGDRVYEQYF
TGCAGCGTTGGAGACAGGGTCTACGAGCAGTACTTC
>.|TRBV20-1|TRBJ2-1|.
CSAIWYPYNEQFF
TGCAGTGCAATATGGTACCCTTACAATGAGCAGTTCTTC